The next 30 T cell receptor beta chains were all read from a single sample in a study of response to subunit inactivated influenza vaccine. One entry per CDR3 protein results from TCRdb running MiXCR on the RT-PCR reads. The data show 490,000 or so distinct CDR3 sequences, with 7.6% seen just once and 10% to 15% held by the top ten. Here the sequenced sample was PBMCs from blood, taken around 25 months after vaccination. The receptor set was obtained from a man aged 45 to 75 who received an inactivated influenza vaccine.

CDR3 sequence: CATSKPGTDGTIYF. The DNA of the CDR3 is TGTGCCACCAGCAAACCCGGAACGGATGGCACCATATATTTT. The chain employs TRBV15 and TRBJ1-3, with D hard to call. The length of the CDR3 is 14 residues. V dropped 4 bases and J dropped 9 bases, with 16 bases sitting between them. Germline CDR1 LNHNV, CDR2 YYDKDF (reference sequence).

The chain carries TRBV11-1 and TRBJ2-7, with 10 nucleotides matching TRBD2. This CDR3 is built from 15 residues. The J segment lost 2 bases and the V segment lost 2 bases, leaving 3 bases of the junction unmatched. Germline CDR1 is SGHAT and CDR2 is FQDESV (reference sequence). The CDR3 nucleotides read TGTGCCAGCAGCTTAACACTAGCGGGGACCTACGAGCAGTACTTC. This sequence encodes CASSLTLAGTYEQYF.

In its sample, this clonotype was seen a few times. The rearrangement joins TRBV18 to TRBJ1-1; weak D call: TRBD1 (5 bases). This CDR3 comprises 15 residues. V was pared by 3 bases and J by 4 bases, with 15 bases between. Germline loops: CDR1 KGHSH, CDR2 LQKENI. The CDR3, as DNA: TGTGCCAGCTCACCCCCCCTCCAGGGATCCACTGAAGCTTTCTTT. Translation: CASSPPLQGSTEAFF.

V is TRBV25-1 and J is TRBJ1-2; the match to TRBD1 covers 7 bases. J lost 3 bases, V lost 1 base, and 5 bases had no gene match. The CDR3 extends over 15 amino acids. CDR1 and CDR2 (germline): MGHDK, SYGVNS. CDR3 sequence: CASSESGQDYYGYTF. The CDR3, as DNA: TGTGCCAGCAGTGAATCCGGACAGGATTACTATGGCTACACCTTC.

This clonotype has at least ten counts. The chain joins TRBV20-1 to TRBJ2-1; TRBD2 matches 12 bases. The V gene's germline CDR1 is DFQATT and CDR2 SNEGSKA (reference sequence). After removal of 0 bases from V and 9 bases from J, the junction contained 18 bases not matched to a gene. This CDR3 region has 19 residues. In DNA form, the CDR3 reads TGCAGTGCTAGAGACGGTTCCACTCGACTAGCGGGAGTGGCTAGTGAGCAGTTCTTC. It yields the protein CSARDGSTRLAGVASEQFF.

This chain connects TRBV12-3 or TRBV12-4 to TRBJ2-5; either TRBD1 or TRBD2 may supply D (5 bases each). Trimming took off 9 bases at V and 5 bases at J, with 25 bases between the two ends. The CDR3 has 16 amino acids. CDR3 DNA sequence: TGTGCCAGTACCCTTCTCCCCGGGACCCCCTCGGAGACCCAGTACTTC. It is translated as CASTLLPGTPSETQYF.

The genes are TRBV12-3 or TRBV12-4 and TRBJ1-1, with unresolved D. The CDR3 spans 12 residues. Trimming pared 5 bases from V and 11 bases from J, leaving 15 bases between. CDR3 loop: CASSKTPPDAFF. CDR3 DNA: TGTGCCAGCAGTAAAACCCCTCCAGACGCTTTCTTT.

V and J are TRBV5-1 and TRBJ2-7; TRBD2 agrees at 7 bases. CDR3 length: 15 residues. V lost 0 bases, J lost 5 bases, and 8 bases stayed unmatched. The germline V gene has CDR1 SGHRS and CDR2 YFSETQ. This CDR3 is CASSLVGGSSDEQYF. CDR3 in DNA: TGCGCCAGCAGCTTGGTCGGCGGGAGTTCGGACGAGCAGTACTTC.

The table lists this clonotype with a few counts. The rearrangement joins TRBV14 to TRBJ2-7; D is perhaps TRBD2 (6 bases). The V and J ends lost 1 base and 2 bases respectively, with 12 bases between them. From germline, CDR1 is SGHDN and CDR2 FVKESK. CDR3 length equals 15 residues. The CDR3 sequence is CASSQGRGLTYEQYF. CDR3 DNA: TGTGCCAGCAGCCAAGGAAGGGGACTCACCTACGAGCAGTACTTC.

This clonotype showed up just a few times. The rearrangement joins TRBV10-3 to TRBJ2-1, with D possibly TRBD2 on 5 matching bases. The V end lost 8 bases, the J end lost 0 bases, and 14 bases lay between the germline ends. This CDR3 comprises 15 residues. Germline lookup yields CDR1 ENHRY and CDR2 SYGVKD. In DNA form, the CDR3 reads TGTGCCATCCGTCAGGACTTAAACTCCTACAATGAGCAGTTCTTC. The encoded protein is CAIRQDLNSYNEQFF.

This clonotype was picked up many times. The chain carries TRBV29-1 and TRBJ1-2; no definite D call. Germline values: CDR1 SQVTM, CDR2 ANQGSEA. This CDR3 region has 13 residues. V was cut by 4 bases and J by 0 bases, with 9 bases left in between. The CDR3 reads CSVGVRSNYGYTF. CDR3 sequence (DNA): TGCAGCGTTGGGGTGCGGTCTAACTATGGCTACACCTTC. Complete variable domain (other parts from reference TRBV29-1 and TRBJ1-2): SAVISQKPSRDICQRGTSLTIQCQVDSQVTMMFWYRQQPGQSLTLIATANQGSEATYESGFVIDKFPISRPNLTFSTLTVSNMSPEDSSIYLCSVGVRSNYGYTFGSGTRLTVV.

This clonotype came up once. This CDR3 reads CASSLVAVPYGANVLTF. CDR3 DNA: TGTGCCAGCAGTTTGGTGGCGGTCCCATATGGGGCCAACGTCCTGACTTTC. The V call is TRBV27, the J call TRBJ2-6; no firm D call. The CDR3 has 17 amino acids. V lost 3 bases and J 3 bases, leaving 15 bases between the germline ends. From germline, CDR1 is MNHEY and CDR2 SMNVEV (reference sequence). Together with reference TRBV27 and TRBJ2-6, the CDR3 gives the full variable domain: EAQVTQNPRYLITVTGKKLTVTCSQNMNHEYMSWYRQDPGLGLRQIYYSMNVEVTDKGDVPEGYKVSRKEKRNFPLILESPSPNQTSLYFCASSLVAVPYGANVLTFGAGSRLTVL.

This clonotype was seen more than once but under ten times. This chain connects TRBV2 to TRBJ1-3; D is uncertain. There are 16 residues in the CDR3. Germline CDR1 and CDR2: SNHLY and FYNNEI. V dropped 1 base and J dropped 0 bases, with 10 bases sitting between them. The CDR3 coding sequence is TGTGCCAGCAGTGAAGGGCAGGCCAACTCTGGAAACACCATATATTTT. This codes for CASSEGQANSGNTIYF.

A few counts support this clonotype. The J gene is TRBJ2-7, the V gene TRBV18, with D perhaps TRBD2 (5 bases). Trimming shortened V by 1 base and J by 1 base, and 14 bases separated the two germline ends. Germline V gene sequence: CDR1 KGHSH, CDR2 LQKENI. This CDR3 region has 16 residues. CDR3 sequence (DNA): TGTGCCAGCTCACCACGATCTAGCCAAACATCCTACGAGCAGTACTTC. Translated: CASSPRSSQTSYEQYF. The full variable domain, with the rest looked up from reference TRBV18 and TRBJ2-7, is NAGVMQNPRHLVRRRGQEARLRCSPMKGHSHVYWYRQLPEEGLKFMVYLQKENIIDESGMPKERFSAEFPKEGPSILRIQQVVRGDSAAYFCASSPRSSQTSYEQYFGPGTRLTVT.

In its sample, this clonotype was seen a few times. V gene TRBV12-3 or TRBV12-4 combines with J gene TRBJ2-5; D assignment may be TRBD1 or TRBD2 (5 bases each). V lost 7 bases to trimming and J lost 3 bases, with 15 bases between them. The CDR3 contains 14 residues. The CDR3 DNA is TGTGCCAGCAAGATTCGGGACGATAAAGAGACCCAGTACTTC. It is translated as CASKIRDDKETQYF.

The table lists this clonotype with a few counts. The rearrangement joins TRBV3-1 to TRBJ2-7; D remains ambiguous. The V end lost 5 bases, the J end lost 2 bases, and 16 bases lay between the germline ends. This CDR3 comprises 15 residues. CDR1 is LGHDT, CDR2 YNNKEL, per germline (reference sequence). The CDR3 DNA is TGTGCCAGCAGCTACCGGCATACTGGGACCTACGAGCAGTACTTC. Translating gives CASSYRHTGTYEQYF.

This clonotype has a count of ten or more. The J gene is TRBJ1-6, the V gene TRBV12-3 or TRBV12-4, with TRBD1 as a possible D gene (5 bases). This CDR3 comprises 15 residues. The V end was cut by 1 base, the J end by 7 bases, with 11 bases between. CDR3 amino acids: CASSLGTGTNSPLHF. The CDR3 bases are TGTGCCAGCAGTTTAGGTACAGGAACAAATTCACCCCTCCACTTT.

This clonotype occurred a few times. The genes are TRBV30 and TRBJ1-2; no clear D. Between the trimmed V and J ends, which lost 2 bases and 8 bases, there was a span of 18 bases. CDR3 size: 14 residues. Germline V gene data show CDR1 as GTSNPN and CDR2 as SVGIG (reference sequence). For the CDR3, the DNA is TGTGCCTGGAGTTCCTCGGTGGGGAGAGGAGGCTACACCTTC. It translates to CAWSSSVGRGGYTF.

This clonotype was seen many times. The gene calls are TRBV20-1 and TRBJ1-2; D is unresolved. Germline loops: CDR1 DFQATT, CDR2 SNEGSKA (reference sequence). There are 12 residues in the CDR3. V lost 4 bases, J lost 7 bases, and 13 bases lay in between. This CDR3 is CSATLGQSGYTF. The CDR3 DNA sequence: TGCAGTGCTACCCTCGGCCAGTCTGGCTACACCTTC.

The V and J genes are TRBV6-1 and TRBJ2-7; TRBD2 matches at 8 bases. Germline V gives CDR1 MNHNS, CDR2 SASEGT. With 7 bases clipped from V and 6 bases from J, the junction kept 8 bases outside the gene matches. The CDR3 is 13 amino acids. CDR3 in DNA: TGTGCCAGCACGACCTGGAGCGGGGGCGAGCAGTACTTC. Its translation is CASTTWSGGEQYF.

This clonotype was observed many times. J is TRBJ2-7 and V is TRBV28, with D possibly matching TRBD2 (7 bases). This CDR3 comprises 14 residues. CDR1 and CDR2 from the germline V gene are MDHEN and SYDVKM. V was trimmed by 2 bases and J by 6 bases, leaving 14 bases between them. The CDR3 DNA is TGTGCCAGCAGTTTAAGGGGGAGGGCCCGCGAGCAGTACTTC. Amino acid sequence: CASSLRGRAREQYF.

This clonotype was observed at least ten times. J is TRBJ2-1 and V is TRBV3-1; no definite D call. Between the trimmed V and J ends, which lost 1 base and 2 bases, there was a span of 6 bases. The CDR3 is 14 amino acids. The germline V gene has CDR1 LGHDT and CDR2 YNNKEL (reference sequence). CDR3 DNA sequence: TGTGCCAGCAGCCAAGCGGGTCCCTACAATGAGCAGTTCTTC. It yields the protein CASSQAGPYNEQFF.

J is TRBJ1-5 and V is TRBV20-1; no firm D call. Trimming removed 2 bases from V and 2 bases from J, with 4 bases in between. The length of the CDR3 is 12 residues. The germline V gene has CDR1 DFQATT and CDR2 SNEGSKA (reference sequence). The DNA of the CDR3 is TGCAGTGCTAGATCCGGCAATCAGCCCCAGCATTTT. Protein sequence: CSARSGNQPQHF.

The V and J genes are TRBV15 and TRBJ2-5; 8 bases align to TRBD1. Unmatched junction bases numbered 6, after V lost 4 bases and J lost 5 bases. CDR1 and CDR2 from the germline V gene are LNHNV and YYDKDF (reference sequence). This CDR3 comprises 14 residues. The CDR3 DNA reads as TGTGCCACCAGCACAGGGGGCGTGGGGGAGACCCAGTACTTC. It yields the protein CATSTGGVGETQYF.

This clonotype has just a few counts. The chain couples TRBV6-5 to TRBJ1-1; 10 bases fit TRBD1. Germline CDR1 MNHEY, CDR2 SVGAGI. Trimming at V came to 0 bases and at J to 6 bases, leaving 7 bases not matched to a gene. The length of the CDR3 is 16 residues. The CDR3 DNA follows: TGTGCCAGCAGTTACTCGAGACAGGGGGCCGATTCTGAAGCTTTCTTT. It specifies CASSYSRQGADSEAFF.

There are a few counts of this clonotype. This chain joins TRBV12-3 or TRBV12-4 and TRBJ2-5; 9 nucleotides agree with TRBD2. V was pared by 5 bases and J by 4 bases, with 2 bases of the junction left unmatched. The CDR3 contains 13 residues. For the CDR3, the DNA is TGTGCCAGCAGTACACTAGCGGGAGAGACCCAGTACTTC. This encodes CASSTLAGETQYF.

This clonotype occurred a few times. The CDR3 protein is CASSYYQDLFLGYEQYF. The CDR3, as DNA: TGTGCCAGCAGTTATTACCAGGACCTCTTCCTAGGCTACGAGCAGTACTTC. The rearrangement joins TRBV6-7 to TRBJ2-7; no firm D call. TRBV6-7 counts as an open reading frame of uncertain function. The CDR3 is 17 amino acids. Trimming took off 3 bases at V and 3 bases at J, with 21 bases between the two ends.

The chain employs TRBV20-1 and TRBJ2-3, with D possibly TRBD1 on 5 matching bases. CDR3 length: 14 amino acids. Germline V gene sequence: CDR1 DFQATT, CDR2 SNEGSKA (reference sequence). V dropped 5 bases and J dropped 4 bases, with 16 bases sitting between them. The CDR3 is CSAHGQVRADTQYF. DNA for the CDR3: TGCAGTGCTCACGGACAAGTAAGGGCAGATACGCAGTATTTT.

With regard to this clonotype: A clone one base away is much larger, so this may be a read error. This sequence joins TRBV12-3 or TRBV12-4 and TRBJ1-6; D is uncertain. The CDR3 loop spans 11 amino acids. The CDR3, as DNA: TGTTCCAGCAGTTTTAGTACTACCCTCCACTTT. Its protein product is CSSSFSTTLHF.

This clonotype was seen a few times. The genes are TRBV9 and TRBJ1-6; D remains ambiguous. The germline gives CDR1 SGDLS, CDR2 YYNGEE. The V and J ends lost 3 bases and 7 bases respectively, with 14 bases between them. This CDR3 spans 15 amino acids. CDR3 amino acids: CASSERALGNSPLHF. As DNA, the CDR3 is TGTGCCAGCAGCGAACGGGCCCTGGGGAATTCACCCCTCCACTTT.